This TCR beta chain was sequenced in a study of blood T cell repertoires in COVID-19 (dated by TCRdb to 2020 to 2021). For the study in its entirety: Samples covering the acute and convalescent phases of COVID-19 were provided by collaborators in the United States, Italy and Spain. The material from the prospective study consisted of cDNA or gDNA derived from T cells, B-cell-depleted T cells, or PBMCs. The dataset comprised deeply sampled blood TCRbeta repertoires from subjects exposed to, actively infected with, or recovered from COVID-19. The repertoires were released in a freely available public database intended as a resource for research on the immune response to SARS-CoV-2. Samples were obtained from the ongoing ImmuneRACE study (first 160 participants) and from about 1,300 subjects provided by 6 global collaborators. Sample metadata almost always included a de-identified subject ID, COVID-19 status, age in years and sex. Where available, HLA class I and class II types were taken from metadata supplied by the sample provider and were not determined by assay-based typing. Study-wide conclusions, independent of this receptor: Clinical and demographic metadata were provided uncurated, with the amount varying by source and participant.

A remark on this clone: What this receptor recognizes is not known. No base qualities exist here, and no much larger clone lies one base off it.

Collaborating institutions collected whole blood in K2EDTA tubes following their own protocols. Collaborator samples were shipped for TCRbeta analysis as frozen whole blood, isolated PBMCs, or DNA extracted from either sample type. The immunoSEQ Assay, a bias-controlled multiplex PCR, was used to amplify TCRbeta CDR3 regions from genomic DNA. Under the source paper's analysis protocol: Nucleated cell counts per sample were estimated from amplification of reference gene primers within the assay. To quantify the absolute abundance of each unique TCRbeta CDR3 rearrangement, sequence reads were collapsed and filtered. For each sample, productive Simpson clonality was calculated by taking the square root of Simpson's diversity index across productive rearrangements. What TCRdb holds here is the immuneACCESS table cut down to in-frame rearrangements. Part of the clones is not present; checked against another copy, under half of the missing clones reflect an unresolved V gene, and the others are unexplained. V, J and clone size are taken as reported in that table, and D and trimming were inferred from the DNA itself. The sample table records approximately 45,000 clones; 80% to 90% of these occur just once. The ten largest make up approximately 5% of the sample.

As encoded in the germline V gene (reference sequence), CDR1 is SEHNR while CDR2 is FQNEAQ. Trimming at the junction amounts to 10 bases on V and 7 bases on J, and the germline ends lie 21 bases apart. The CDR3 goes from the cysteine to the phenylalanine over 14 residues. Only CDR3 DNA is held: 42 bases, read in frame from base 1. The receptor was derived from a human donor in a cohort sampled during active COVID-19. The chain uses TRBV7-9 and TRBJ2-3, with a weak D call of TRBD2 (6 bases match). The specimen sequenced was peripheral blood. CDR3 reads: CAINPTRERYTQYF. The nucleotides are TGTGCCATCAACCCTACGCGGGAAAGATATACGCAGTATTTT.